The 22 T cell receptor beta chains listed next were all sequenced from one sample in a study of read filtering for tumor transcriptome and immune sequencing. This library used around 0.4 ug RNA and molecular barcoded adaptors spanning alpha/delta and beta/gamma chains. Each CDR3 protein gets one entry after TCRdb re-called the reads with MiXCR. Seen here are approximately 150,000 distinct CDR3 sequences, roughly 13% observed once, and the top ten hold approximately 8%. The sequencing input was a population of CD138-negative cells sorted from bone marrow. The receptor source for this set is a donor over 35 with multiple myeloma.

This clonotype was recorded many times. DNA of the CDR3: TGTGCCAGCAGTTACTCGAGAGAGGGGGAGCTGTTTTTT. This translates into CASSYSREGELFF. V is TRBV6-6 and J is TRBJ2-2, with unresolved D. Germline V gene lookup returns CDR1 MNHNY and CDR2 SVGAGI (reference sequence). Deletions cut 0 bases from V and 8 bases from J, with 7 bases between. The CDR3 loop spans 13 amino acids.

This clonotype came up a few times. V usage is TRBV3-1 and J usage is TRBJ2-5, with 13 bases that match TRBD2. CDR3 length: 14 amino acids. V lost 4 bases and J lost 4; bases outside the gene matches: 0. Germline V gives CDR1 LGHDT, CDR2 YNNKEL (reference sequence). The CDR3: CASSRLAGGETQYF. Written as DNA, the CDR3 is TGTGCCAGCAGCCGACTAGCGGGAGGAGAGACCCAGTACTTC.

On this clonotype itself: A much larger clone lies a single base off, so this may be a read error. The chain carries TRBV11-2 and TRBJ2-2; 7 nucleotides agree with TRBD2. J gave up 6 bases and V 6 bases, and 10 bases lay outside the gene matches. Germline values: CDR1 SGHAT, CDR2 FQNNGV. The CDR3 sequence is 15 residues long. The CDR3 nucleotides read TGTGCCAGCAGATCGGGCGGGAGTCTGTCCGGGGAGCTGTTTTTT. This translates into CASRSGGSLSGELFF.

In this sample, this clonotype turned up many times. The chain joins TRBV10-1 to TRBJ2-5, with D maybe TRBD1 (5 bases). Germline assignment: CDR1 WNHNN and CDR2 SYGVQD (reference sequence). V was cut by 6 bases and J by 7 bases, with 27 bases left in between. CDR3 length: 17 residues. The chain's CDR3 is CASRELRGAGPRMTQYF. The CDR3 nucleotides are TGCGCCAGCAGGGAGCTACGTGGGGCAGGCCCGAGAATGACCCAGTACTTC.

This chain links TRBV19 with TRBJ1-5; 7 bases are shared with TRBD1. The CDR3 has 14 amino acids. The germline gives CDR1 LNHDA, CDR2 SQIVND (reference sequence). Unmatched junction bases numbered 4, after V lost 3 bases and J lost 5 bases. The CDR3 region is CASSIGTAYQPQHF. CDR3 sequence (DNA): TGTGCCAGTAGTATCGGGACAGCCTATCAGCCCCAGCATTTT.

This clonotype was counted many times. The chain uses TRBV12-3 or TRBV12-4 and TRBJ1-6; D possibly corresponds to TRBD1 (6 bases). Trimming left V 7 bases short and J 7 bases short, with 17 bases between. This CDR3 spans 15 amino acids. The CDR3 DNA reads TGTGCCAGCACCCCAGGGAGGGGGAGAAATTCACCCCTCCACTTT. This gives the protein CASTPGRGRNSPLHF.

The sample holds many counts of this clonotype. DNA for the CDR3: TGCAGTGCTACTCCCCTCTGGCGGGAGAGTTACAATGAGCAGTTCTTC. Translated, it gives CSATPLWRESYNEQFF. The chain carries TRBV20-1 and TRBJ2-1, with 7 positions matching TRBD2. This CDR3 spans 16 amino acids. Trimming at V came to 4 bases and at J to 4 bases, leaving 13 bases not matched to a gene. CDR1 DFQATT and CDR2 SNEGSKA come from the germline V gene (reference sequence).

This clonotype was found once. Since a much larger clone is just one base distant, this may be a read error. CDR3 in DNA: TGTGCCAGCTGCTTCACGGGACAAATTGAGACCCAGTACTTC. It encodes CASCFTGQIETQYF. The V and J genes are TRBV7-9 and TRBJ2-5; the D gene is possibly TRBD1 (6 bases). The CDR3 is 14 amino acids. Germline CDR1 reads SEHNR; CDR2 reads FQNEAQ (reference sequence).

This clonotype was recorded at least ten times. The V gene is TRBV6-2 or TRBV6-3, the J gene TRBJ1-1; D is undetermined. The ends were cut back, 2 bases at V and 6 bases at J, with 7 bases in the middle. From germline, CDR1 is MNHEY and CDR2 SVGEGT. This CDR3 is built from 12 residues. DNA of the CDR3: TGTGCCAGCAGTTACGGACCGGCTGAAGCTTTCTTT. Protein: CASSYGPAEAFF.

This clonotype occurred a few times. A far larger clone is one nucleotide away, so this likely arose from a read error. The chain combines TRBV4-3 with TRBJ2-1; D might be TRBD1 (6 bases). Germline CDR1 and CDR2: LGHNA and YSLEER. The CDR3 has 16 amino acids. In nucleotides, the CDR3 is TGCGCCAGCAGCCAATCCTGGGACAACTCCTACAATGATCAGTTCTTC. Protein sequence: CASSQSWDNSYNDQFF.

The chain combines TRBV7-8 with TRBJ2-7; D is unresolved. CDR1 and CDR2 (germline): SGHVS, FQNEAQ. V was cut by 3 bases and J by 3 bases, with 12 bases left in between. CDR3 length: 14 residues. The CDR3 nucleotides are TGTGCCAGCAGCTTGGGTCTCTTGGGCTACGAGCAGTACTTC. It specifies CASSLGLLGYEQYF.

This clonotype was picked up many times. V and J are TRBV6-5 and TRBJ1-2; 7 nucleotides agree with TRBD1. Per the germline V gene, CDR1 is MNHEY and CDR2 is SVGAGI. The trim removed 6 bases at V and 8 bases at J, leaving 15 bases unmatched. This CDR3 region has 15 residues. The CDR3 DNA sequence: TGTGCCAGCAGGCCCCCCAGGGGGGGGTTGGAAGGCTACACCTTC. Its translation: CASRPPRGGLEGYTF.

This clonotype was recorded many times. The J gene is TRBJ2-4, the V gene TRBV29-1; the D gene could be TRBD1 or TRBD2 (5 bases each). Trimming cost V 3 bases and J 0 bases, with 21 bases left between them. Germline CDR1 SQVTM, CDR2 ANQGSEA. This CDR3 comprises 18 residues. CDR3 amino acids: CSVEGVSGRGVAKNIQYF. CDR3 DNA: TGCAGCGTTGAGGGTGTGAGCGGAAGAGGGGTAGCCAAAAACATTCAGTACTTC.

In regard to this clonotype: Without the conserved terminal phenylalanine or tryptophan, this CDR3 likely stems from a read error. The V gene is TRBV10-3, the J gene TRBJ1-1; unclear D gene. Germline V gene lookup returns CDR1 ENHRY and CDR2 SYGVKD. This CDR3 has 16 residues. Between the trimmed V and J ends, which lost 0 bases and 2 bases, there was a span of 13 bases. CDR3 in amino acids: CAISESQIALNTEAFS. The DNA of the CDR3 is TGTGCCATCAGTGAGTCACAGATAGCATTAAACACTGAAGCTTTCTCT.

This clonotype was observed a handful of times. A much larger clone lies one base from this, so it may be a read error. The chain combines TRBV7-3 with TRBJ2-1; D possibly corresponds to TRBD1 (7 bases). Germline V gives CDR1 SGHTA, CDR2 FQGTGA. The length of the CDR3 is 14 residues. The CDR3 coding sequence is TGTGCCAGCAGCCAGGGGGGACAGTACAATGAGCAGTCCTTC. Protein sequence: CASSQGGQYNEQSF.

This clonotype was seen repeatedly, ten times or more. The chain combines TRBV9 with TRBJ2-3, with D perhaps matching TRBD2 (5 bases). Germline assignment: CDR1 SGDLS and CDR2 YYNGEE. This CDR3 contains 14 residues. V gave up 0 bases and J gave up 4 bases, with 9 bases separating them. This CDR3 reads CASSVGEFADTQYF. The CDR3 coding sequence is TGTGCCAGCAGCGTAGGGGAGTTTGCAGATACGCAGTATTTT.

By its share, this clonotype is medium-sized. The chain carries TRBV15 and TRBJ2-3, with 12 bases that match TRBD2. CDR3 length equals 18 residues. CDR1 is LNHNV and CDR2 is YYDKDF in the germline V gene (reference sequence). V dropped 0 bases and J dropped 5; count of bases not matched to a gene: 9. The CDR3 DNA is TGTGCCACCAGCAGAGATACGCTAGCGGGAGGGCCGGGAGATACGCAGTATTTT. Residues: CATSRDTLAGGPGDTQYF.

This clonotype has ten or more counts. The chain links TRBV6-6 to TRBJ1-3; unclear D gene. Trimming took 8 bases from V and 4 from J, leaving 12 bases between them. CDR1 is MNHNY and CDR2 is SVGAGI in the germline V gene (reference sequence). This CDR3 comprises 13 residues. CDR3 nucleotides: TGTGCCAGCCACAGCGTAAGGGGAAACACCATATATTTT. This encodes CASHSVRGNTIYF.

This clonotype was picked up many times. The V and J genes are TRBV3-1 and TRBJ2-7; 9 nucleotides match TRBD1. The CDR3 has 15 residues. The V gene end was trimmed by 0 bases and the J gene end by 5 bases; junction bases not matched to a gene: 5. The V gene's germline CDR1 is LGHDT and CDR2 YNNKEL (reference sequence). The CDR3 DNA follows: TGTGCCAGCAGCCAAGACCCCAGGACAGGGGACGAGCAGTACTTC. Residues: CASSQDPRTGDEQYF.

Ten or more counts support this clonotype. The gene calls are TRBV29-1 and TRBJ2-5; 10 bases are shared with TRBD1. Trimming cost V 4 bases and J 5 bases; bases outside gene matches: 7. Germline-derived CDR1 and CDR2 are SQVTM and ANQGSEA. The CDR3 extends over 14 amino acids. The DNA for the CDR3 is TGCAGCGTTGTCGGGACAGGGGCCATGGAGACCCAGTACTTC. Encoded protein: CSVVGTGAMETQYF.

The rearrangement uses TRBV11-2 and TRBJ2-5; 7 positions match TRBD2. The V and J ends lost 8 bases and 5 bases, in that order; junction bases with no gene match: 8. The CDR3 loop spans 13 amino acids. Germline V CDR1 and CDR2: SGHAT, FQNNGV. The CDR3: CASAAGVAETQYF. In nucleotides, the CDR3 is TGTGCCAGCGCGGCGGGAGTTGCGGAGACCCAGTACTTC. The whole variable domain, remainder taken from reference TRBV11-2 and TRBJ2-5, is EAGVAQSPRYKIIEKRQSVAFWCNPISGHATLYWYQQILGQGPKLLIQFQNNGVVDDSQLPKDRFSAERLKGVDSTLKIQPAKLEDSAVYLCASAAGVAETQYFGPGTRLLVL.

Comment on this clonotype: A much larger clone is a single base away; this may be a read error. The chain recombines TRBV6-2 or TRBV6-3 with TRBJ2-3; possible D gene TRBD2, 6 bases. This CDR3 comprises 13 residues. Germline lookup yields CDR1 MNHEY and CDR2 SVGEGT. The CDR3 DNA follows: TGTGCCTGCAGGCGGGACAGCACAGATACGCAGTATTTT. It yields the protein CACRRDSTDTQYF.